The next 12 T cell receptor beta chains were all read from a single sample in a study of blood T cell repertoires in COVID-19. Profiling relied on immunoSEQ multiplex PCR, and the TCRdb table lists in-frame clones only, not all of them. The table includes 210,000 or so clones, roughly 79% detected once. The sequenced material came from PBMCs or T cells enriched from blood (not recorded which). Source of these receptors: a woman in her 50s with acute COVID-19.

The chain uses TRBV6-5 and TRBJ2-5; D is perhaps TRBD2 (5 bases). V was trimmed by 5 bases and J by 2 bases, leaving 12 bases between them. Germline V gene data show CDR1 as MNHEY and CDR2 as SVGAGI. The length of the CDR3 is 14 residues. CDR3 sequence (DNA): TGTGCCAGCAGTAGACCGGGAATACAAGAGACCCAGTACTTC. This encodes CASSRPGIQETQYF.

The chain recombines TRBV11-3 with TRBJ2-5, with TRBD1 as a possible D gene (5 bases). The CDR3 covers 15 residues. V shed 5 bases and J shed 5 bases, with 18 bases lying between them. Germline V CDR1 and CDR2: SGHNT, YENEEA. CDR3 DNA sequence: TGTGCCAGCAGCCTCTCTTGGGGCCCTGGGGAGACCCAGTACTTC. This translates into CASSLSWGPGETQYF.

The rearrangement links TRBV7-2 to TRBJ1-2; 9 nucleotides line up with TRBD1. The germline CDR1 and CDR2 sequences are SGHTA and FQGNSA. With 4 bases clipped from V and 6 bases from J, the junction kept 9 bases outside the gene matches. The CDR3 runs to 15 residues. Here the CDR3 DNA reads TGTGCCAGCAGCTCTCGGACAGGGGCATTAGATGGCTACACCTTC. Its translation: CASSSRTGALDGYTF.

V and J are TRBV5-1 and TRBJ2-6; 8 positions agree with TRBD1. The CDR3 has 17 amino acids. CDR1 is SGHRS, CDR2 YFSETQ, per germline. Trimming cost V 2 bases and J 1 base; bases outside gene matches: 5. The CDR3 protein is CASSFGQGLSGANVLTF. The CDR3 bases are TGCGCCAGCAGCTTTGGACAGGGCCTATCTGGGGCCAACGTCCTGACTTTC.

CDR3 bases: TGTGCCAGCAGCGGGACGGGGAGGGATGGCTACACCTTC. Its translation: CASSGTGRDGYTF. V usage is TRBV5-6 and J usage is TRBJ1-2; perhaps TRBD1 as D (5 bases). The V end lost 4 bases, the J end lost 6 bases, and 13 bases lay between the germline ends. The germline CDR1 and CDR2 sequences are SGHDT and YYEEEE. This CDR3 has 13 amino acids. Supplemented by reference TRBV5-6 and TRBJ1-2, the full variable domain reads DAGVTQSPTHLIKTRGQQVTLRCSPKSGHDTVSWYQQALGQGPQFIFQYYEEEERQRGNFPDRFSGHQFPNYSSELNVNALLLGDSALYLCASSGTGRDGYTFGSGTRLTVV.

Note on this clone: This sample also contains other DNA sequences that code for the same CDR3. CDR3 sequence (DNA): TGTGCCAGCTCACCCGTTGGACAGGGAACAGATACGCAGTATTTT. This encodes CASSPVGQGTDTQYF. J is TRBJ2-3 and V is TRBV18, with 8 positions matching TRBD1. With 3 bases clipped from V and 3 bases from J, the junction kept 5 bases outside the gene matches. This CDR3 has 15 amino acids. Germline lookup yields CDR1 KGHSH and CDR2 LQKENI.

The CDR3 is CASSVSGGSDTQYF. CDR3 bases: TGTGCCAGCAGTGTCTCAGGGGGCAGTGATACGCAGTATTTT. The chain combines TRBV2 with TRBJ2-3; the match to TRBD1 covers 8 bases. CDR3 length: 14 amino acids. Germline V gene sequence: CDR1 SNHLY, CDR2 FYNNEI. V trimming: 4 bases; J trimming: 6 bases; junction bases outside the gene matches: 6.

The chain is built from TRBV18 and TRBJ1-5; no definite D call. Germline V gives CDR1 KGHSH, CDR2 LQKENI. The ends were cut back, 3 bases at V and 0 bases at J, with 15 bases in the middle. The CDR3 contains 17 residues. CDR3 sequence reads: CASSPSYGSPSNQPQHF. CDR3 DNA: TGTGCCAGCTCACCGTCCTACGGGAGTCCTAGCAATCAGCCCCAGCATTTT.

This sequence joins TRBV6-5 and TRBJ2-7, with D possibly TRBD1 on 5 matching bases. CDR3 size: 14 residues. CDR1 and CDR2 (germline): MNHEY, SVGAGI. Deletions cut 6 bases from V and 3 bases from J, with 15 bases between. The CDR3 protein is CASSNGHNFYEQYF. DNA of the CDR3: TGTGCCAGCAGCAATGGACACAATTTCTACGAGCAGTACTTC.

Concerning this clone itself: Within the sample, other DNA sequences also encode this same CDR3. This chain joins TRBV20-1 and TRBJ1-4; D gene unclear. This CDR3 has 10 residues. CDR1 and CDR2 from the germline V gene are DFQATT and SNEGSKA (reference sequence). V lost 6 bases and J 5 bases, leaving 4 bases between the germline ends. The CDR3 bases are TGCAGTGCACAGAATGAAAAACTGTTTTTT. Translating gives CSAQNEKLFF.

This chain connects TRBV9 to TRBJ2-7; D may be TRBD2 (6 bases). The ends were cut back, 3 bases at V and 6 bases at J, with 13 bases in the middle. CDR3 length: 13 amino acids. The germline CDR1 and CDR2 sequences are SGDLS and YYNGEE. The CDR3 DNA reads as TGTGCCAGCAGCGACACTAGCTTTAGCGAGCAGTACTTC. Amino acids: CASSDTSFSEQYF.

The chain is built from TRBV19 and TRBJ1-1, with D uncertain. Trimming pared 5 bases from V and 3 bases from J, leaving 10 bases between. CDR1 LNHDA and CDR2 SQIVND come from the germline V gene (reference sequence). The CDR3 covers 13 residues. This CDR3 reads CASSVWSDTEAFF. DNA for the CDR3: TGTGCCAGTAGTGTCTGGTCGGACACTGAAGCTTTCTTT.